A single sample is the source of the 29 T cell receptor beta chains below, sequenced in a study of blood T cell repertoires in COVID-19. Data came from immunoSEQ multiplex PCR; TCRdb stores just in-frame clones and leaves some out. The table has about 170,000 clones, approximately 88% seen once. Source material: peripheral blood. The receptors come from a woman of 80 years or more with active or convalescent COVID-19.

This clone has just one count. The J gene is TRBJ1-5, the V gene TRBV30; no clear D gene. Germline-derived CDR1 and CDR2 are GTSNPN and SVGIG (reference sequence). The V end was cut by 3 bases, the J end by 4 bases, with 10 bases between. The CDR3 contains 13 residues. CDR3 bases: TGTGCCTGGAGCCGGGTTGGGAATCAGCCCCAGCATTTT. Translating it yields CAWSRVGNQPQHF. Looking up the rest from reference TRBV30 and TRBJ1-5 gives the full variable domain: SQTIHQWPATLVQPVGSPLSLECTVEGTSNPNLYWYRQAAGRGLQLLFYSVGIGQISSEVPQNLSASRPQDRQFILSSKKLLLSDSGFYLCAWSRVGNQPQHFGDGTRLSIL.

The rearrangement uses TRBV30 and TRBJ1-5, with 7 bases that match TRBD1. The CDR3 length is 15 residues. V trimming: 2 bases; J trimming: 1 base; junction bases outside the gene matches: 5. Germline V gives CDR1 GTSNPN, CDR2 SVGIG (reference sequence). The CDR3 loop reads CAWSKTGSSNQPQHF. Written as DNA, the CDR3 is TGTGCCTGGAGTAAGACAGGGAGCAGCAATCAGCCCCAGCATTTT. Full variable domain (rest looked up from reference TRBV30 and TRBJ1-5): SQTIHQWPATLVQPVGSPLSLECTVEGTSNPNLYWYRQAAGRGLQLLFYSVGIGQISSEVPQNLSASRPQDRQFILSSKKLLLSDSGFYLCAWSKTGSSNQPQHFGDGTRLSIL.

Turning to this clone: At one end the junction does not follow the germline gene, possibly because of a read error. The rearrangement uses TRBV6-6 and TRBJ1-1; 8 nucleotides agree with TRBD1. CDR1 is MNHNY and CDR2 is SVGAGI in the germline V gene (reference sequence). This CDR3 region has 15 residues. CDR3 bases: TGTGCCAGCAGCTACTCCCAGGACAGGGATGAAGAAGCTTTCTTT. Encoded protein: CASSYSQDRDEEAFF.

The rearrangement links TRBV27 to TRBJ2-7, with D uncertain. This CDR3 contains 15 residues. The ends were cut back, 5 bases at V and 2 bases at J, with 16 bases in the middle. CDR1 is MNHEY and CDR2 is SMNVEV in the germline V gene (reference sequence). The chain's CDR3 is CASSTRQPSTYEQYF. CDR3 nucleotides: TGTGCCAGCAGTACGCGGCAGCCGAGTACCTACGAGCAGTACTTC.

The chain is built from TRBV12-3 or TRBV12-4 and TRBJ1-1; the D is unclear. The CDR3 is 13 amino acids. The ends were cut back, 5 bases at V and 1 base at J, with 8 bases in the middle. The chain's CDR3 is CASSRTANTEAFF. The CDR3 DNA follows: TGTGCCAGCAGTCGTACTGCGAACACTGAAGCTTTCTTT.

This clone was seen only once. J is TRBJ1-1 and V is TRBV6-6; possible D gene TRBD1, 6 bases. This CDR3 region has 14 residues. In germline, CDR1 is MNHNY, CDR2 SVGAGI (reference sequence). The V and J ends lost 6 bases and 1 base respectively, with 12 bases between them. The CDR3 region has the DNA TGTGCCAGCAGGGGACAAGCTCAGAACACTGAAGCTTTCTTT. Protein sequence: CASRGQAQNTEAFF.

The genes are TRBV19 and TRBJ1-5, with a weak D call TRBD1 (5 bases). The CDR3 consists of 15 residues. V lost 5 bases and J lost 0, with 11 bases in between. CDR1 LNHDA and CDR2 SQIVND come from the germline V gene (reference sequence). This chain's CDR3 is CASSDSPYSNQPQHF. CDR3 DNA: TGTGCCAGTAGTGACAGCCCCTATAGCAATCAGCCCCAGCATTTT.

This chain joins TRBV6-5 and TRBJ2-7; TRBD2 is a possible D gene (5 bases). Germline V gives CDR1 MNHEY, CDR2 SVGAGI. V was pared by 6 bases and J by 3 bases, with 15 bases between. This CDR3 contains 14 residues. The CDR3 sequence: CASRTRDVVYEQYF. The CDR3 nucleotides read TGTGCCAGCAGAACCCGGGATGTAGTCTACGAGCAGTACTTC.

The J gene is TRBJ2-1, the V gene TRBV4-1; TRBD2 is a possible D gene (6 bases). Trimming cost V 3 bases and J 4 bases, with 16 bases left between them. Germline CDR1 reads MGHRA; CDR2 reads YSYEKL. The CDR3 consists of 16 residues. The CDR3 reads CASSQGLGGSYNEQFF. The CDR3 nucleotides are TGCGCCAGCAGCCAGGGATTGGGGGGTAGTTACAATGAGCAGTTCTTC.

The chain joins TRBV3-1 (or the pseudogene TRBV3-2) to TRBJ1-5; D gene ambiguous. The V end was cut by 0 bases, the J end by 2 bases, with 5 bases between. From germline, CDR1 is LGHDT and CDR2 YNNKEL (reference sequence). The CDR3 has 14 residues. This CDR3 is CASSQDTGNQPQHF. The CDR3 nucleotides are TGTGCCAGCAGCCAAGATACGGGCAATCAGCCCCAGCATTTT.

V is TRBV10-3 and J is TRBJ1-6; D gene ambiguous. The V end was cut by 4 bases, the J end by 7 bases, with 5 bases between. Per the germline V gene, CDR1 is ENHRY and CDR2 is SYGVKD. This CDR3 is 12 amino acids long. CDR3 in DNA: TGTGCCATCAGTGGCGGCAATTCACCCCTCCACTTT. Translating gives CAISGGNSPLHF.

V and J are TRBV5-6 and TRBJ1-6; 10 nucleotides line up with TRBD1. Per the germline V gene, CDR1 is SGHDT and CDR2 is YYEEEE. The CDR3 is 15 amino acids. Unmatched junction bases numbered 2, after V lost 4 bases and J lost 4 bases. In DNA, the CDR3 is TGTGCCAGCAGCCTGGGACAGGGGTATAATTCACCCCTCCACTTT. Protein sequence: CASSLGQGYNSPLHF.

The J gene is TRBJ2-5, the V gene TRBV7-9; D not certain. Between the trimmed V and J ends, which lost 3 bases and 4 bases, there was a span of 3 bases. The CDR3 is 11 residues long. Germline V gene sequence: CDR1 SEHNR, CDR2 FQNEAQ (reference sequence). Here the CDR3 DNA reads TGTGCCAGCAGCTTTAGAGAGACCCAGTACTTC. Residues: CASSFRETQYF.

DNA for the CDR3: TGTGCCAGCAGTTCACAGGGGGCGATTAACACCGGGGAGCTGTTTTTT. Its translation: CASSSQGAINTGELFF. This rearrangement joins TRBV6-2 or TRBV6-3 to TRBJ2-2, with 9 bases matching TRBD1. Per the germline V gene, CDR1 is MNHEY and CDR2 is SVGEGT. This CDR3 contains 16 residues. The J segment lost 2 bases and the V segment lost 4 bases, leaving 5 bases of the junction unmatched.

The chain recombines TRBV25-1 with TRBJ1-3; D is uncertain. This CDR3 comprises 13 residues. Germline V gene sequence: CDR1 MGHDK, CDR2 SYGVNS. V lost 6 bases and J lost 2, with 8 bases in between. The CDR3 loop is CASSGNPGNTIYF. For the CDR3, the DNA is TGTGCCAGCAGCGGGAACCCTGGAAACACCATATATTTT.

The chain uses TRBV19 and TRBJ1-2; perhaps TRBD1 as D (6 bases). Germline-derived CDR1 and CDR2 are LNHDA and SQIVND (reference sequence). CDR3 length: 15 residues. The germline V and J ends were trimmed by 4 bases and 0 bases, with 12 bases remaining between them. The DNA for the CDR3 is TGTGCCAGTAGTAGAGGACAGAAGACTAACTATGGCTACACCTTC. This encodes CASSRGQKTNYGYTF.

This sequence joins TRBV6-5 and TRBJ1-2; D is uncertain. The length of the CDR3 is 15 residues. CDR1 is MNHEY, CDR2 SVGAGI, per germline. The V and J ends lost 6 bases and 8 bases respectively, with 22 bases between them. The CDR3 loop reads CASSLDAGRFYGYTF. CDR3 DNA sequence: TGTGCCAGCAGCCTTGATGCCGGCAGGTTCTACGGCTACACCTTC.

V gene TRBV18 combines with J gene TRBJ2-7; a weak D match, TRBD2 (5 bases). V lost 0 bases, J lost 2 bases, and 11 bases lay in between. The CDR3 loop spans 15 amino acids. The germline V gene has CDR1 KGHSH and CDR2 LQKENI. The CDR3 sequence: CASSPPGSVTYEQYF. In DNA, the CDR3 is TGTGCCAGCTCACCACCGGGGAGCGTCACCTACGAGCAGTACTTC.

The CDR3 protein is CASSPLDRGYGYTF. CDR3 DNA sequence: TGTGCCAGCAGTCCTCTCGACAGGGGGTATGGCTACACCTTC. V gene TRBV27 combines with J gene TRBJ1-2; TRBD1 matches at 9 bases. The V segment lost 5 bases and the J segment 5 bases; nucleotides outside the gene matches: 6. The CDR3 consists of 14 residues. Germline V gene lookup returns CDR1 MNHEY and CDR2 SMNVEV (reference sequence).

This rearrangement joins TRBV7-2 to TRBJ1-2, with D perhaps TRBD1 (6 bases). The CDR3 consists of 14 residues. Germline V gene sequence: CDR1 SGHTA, CDR2 FQGNSA. Trimming left V 5 bases short and J 6 bases short, with 16 bases between. The CDR3 loop reads CASSPGRGMDGYTF. In nucleotides, the CDR3 is TGTGCCAGCAGCCCTGGCAGGGGCATGGATGGCTACACCTTC. The whole variable domain, remainder taken from reference TRBV7-2 and TRBJ1-2, is GAGVSQSPSNKVTEKGKDVELRCDPISGHTALYWYRQSLGQGLEFLIYFQGNSAPDKSGLPSDRFSAERTGGSVSTLTIQRTQQEDSAVYLCASSPGRGMDGYTFGSGTRLTVV.

This chain joins TRBV27 and TRBJ1-6; TRBD1 matches 9 bases. Per germline, CDR1 MNHEY and CDR2 SMNVEV (reference sequence). This CDR3 spans 16 amino acids. V shed 7 bases, J shed 5 bases, and the junction held 9 bases outside the gene matches. The CDR3 sequence: CASTPRTGVDNSPLHF. CDR3 nucleotide sequence: TGTGCCAGCACCCCCCGGACAGGGGTCGATAATTCACCCCTCCACTTT.

The rearrangement uses TRBV12-3 or TRBV12-4 and TRBJ1-1; 10 bases are shared with TRBD1. This CDR3 is 13 amino acids long. J was trimmed by 11 bases and V by 5 bases; bases with no gene match: 8. Written as DNA, the CDR3 is TGTGCCAGCAGTCGGACAGGGGGAACGTTGGCTTTCTTT. As protein: CASSRTGGTLAFF.

This clone has just a few counts. This chain's CDR3 is CASSLDNWQGSSPLHF. In DNA, the CDR3 is TGTGCCAGCAGCTTAGATAATTGGCAGGGGTCTTCACCCCTCCACTTT. The chain carries TRBV11-3 and TRBJ1-6; D is perhaps TRBD1 (6 bases). The CDR3 has 16 amino acids. V lost 0 bases and J lost 9, with 15 bases in between. CDR1 is SGHNT and CDR2 is YENEEA in the germline V gene. Complete variable domain (other parts from reference TRBV11-3 and TRBJ1-6): EAGVVQSPRYKIIEKKQPVAFWCNPISGHNTLYWYLQNLGQGPELLIRYENEEAVDDSQLPKDRFSAERLKGVDSTLKIQPAELGDSAVYLCASSLDNWQGSSPLHFGNGTRLTVT.

The chain is built from TRBV7-9 and TRBJ2-1, with D maybe TRBD1 (6 bases). V dropped 2 bases and J dropped 9 bases, with 26 bases sitting between them. Germline V gives CDR1 SEHNR, CDR2 FQNEAQ (reference sequence). The CDR3 sequence is 18 residues long. In DNA, the CDR3 is TGTGCCAGCAGCTTAAGGGGTCGGACAGTAGGTTTTTTCGGTGAGCAGTTCTTC. It specifies CASSLRGRTVGFFGEQFF.

V is TRBV11-3 and J is TRBJ1-1; no clear D. Germline CDR1 SGHNT, CDR2 YENEEA. Trimming cost V 0 bases and J 5 bases, with 7 bases left between them. The CDR3 loop spans 13 amino acids. CDR3 DNA sequence: TGTGCCAGCAGCTTAGATCCCACAACTGAAGCTTTCTTT. This sequence encodes CASSLDPTTEAFF.

The rearrangement uses TRBV19 and TRBJ1-2; possible D gene TRBD1, 5 bases. The CDR3 sequence is 16 residues long. Per germline, CDR1 LNHDA and CDR2 SQIVND (reference sequence). V was trimmed by 5 bases and J by 1 base, leaving 17 bases between them. CDR3 sequence (DNA): TGTGCCAGTAGTTCCCGCTCTACAGGCGATAACTATGGCTACACCTTC. It encodes CASSSRSTGDNYGYTF. The whole variable domain, remainder taken from reference TRBV19 and TRBJ1-2, is DGGITQSPKYLFRKEGQNVTLSCEQNLNHDAMYWYRQDPGQGLRLIYYSQIVNDFQKGDIAEGYSVSREKKESFPLTVTSAQKNPTAFYLCASSSRSTGDNYGYTFGSGTRLTVV.

This clone was counted only a few times. The V gene is TRBV6-2 or TRBV6-3, the J gene TRBJ1-5; 7 nucleotides line up with TRBD1. Germline trimming cut 5 bases from V and 6 bases from J; bases unmatched to any gene: 13. The CDR3 consists of 16 residues. Germline CDR1 reads MNHEY; CDR2 reads SVGEGT. CDR3 residues: CASSDSRGLGGQPQHF. CDR3 nucleotide sequence: TGTGCCAGCAGTGATTCAAGGGGGCTGGGAGGTCAGCCCCAGCATTTT.

The chain recombines TRBV9 with TRBJ1-2, with no clear D. This CDR3 has 12 amino acids. V gave up 3 bases and J gave up 7 bases, with 10 bases separating them. Germline-derived CDR1 and CDR2 are SGDLS and YYNGEE. The CDR3: CASSAGSTGYTF. DNA for the CDR3: TGTGCCAGCAGCGCCGGGTCCACTGGCTACACCTTC. The entire variable domain, with the rest obtained from reference TRBV9 and TRBJ1-2, is as follows: DSGVTQTPKHLITATGQRVTLRCSPRSGDLSVYWYQQSLDQGLQFLIQYYNGEERAKGNILERFSAQQFPDLHSELNLSSLELGDSALYFCASSAGSTGYTFGSGTRLTVV.

The chain links TRBV27 to TRBJ1-6, with 7 bases identical to TRBD1. Per germline, CDR1 MNHEY and CDR2 SMNVEV (reference sequence). V shed 4 bases, J shed 6 bases, and the junction held 6 bases outside the gene matches. This CDR3 has 15 amino acids. CDR3 sequence: CASSWTGSINSPLHF. The CDR3 bases are TGTGCCAGCAGTTGGACAGGAAGCATTAATTCACCCCTCCACTTT.